Listed below are T cell receptor beta chains from one sample, sequenced in a study of T cell responses to AZD1222 COVID-19 vaccine. Generated by immunoSEQ multiplex PCR, the TCRdb table keeps only in-frame clones and is missing some. The sample carries about 140,000 clones, more than 85% recorded once. Sequenced material: peripheral blood, taken on day 0 of AZD1222 vaccination. All receptors come from an adult in good health. CDR3s include the opening cysteine and the closing phenylalanine or tryptophan. The order of the fields is clone size, D gene, V gene, J gene, CDR3 protein, CDR3 DNA. The D gene is left open where the match is weak. Size is omitted from some rows. Given values are once, few, many or a class for expanded clones.

size: NA; D: NA; V: TRBV19; J: TRBJ1-2; CDR3: CASSIEGAYGYTF; DNA: TGTGCCAGTAGTATAGAAGGGGCCTATGGCTACACCTTC
size: NA; D: NA; V: TRBV5-5; J: TRBJ2-7; CDR3: CASSLDANYEQYF; DNA: TGTGCCAGCAGCTTGGATGCGAATTACGAGCAGTACTTC
size: NA; D: NA; V: TRBV3-1/TRBV3-2; J: TRBJ1-3; CDR3: CASSQEGHTIYF; DNA: TGTGCCAGCAGCCAAGAAGGGCACACCATATATTTT
size: NA; D: TRBD2; V: TRBV5-4; J: TRBJ2-7; CDR3: CASSLGLAEQYF; DNA: TGTGCCAGCAGCTTGGGACTAGCGGAGCAGTACTTC
size: NA; D: NA; V: TRBV3-1/TRBV3-2; J: TRBJ1-4; CDR3: CASKTGASEKLFF; DNA: TGTGCCAGCAAAACGGGAGCAAGTGAAAAACTGTTTTTT
size: once; D: NA; V: TRBV5-6; J: TRBJ2-5; CDR3: CASSGDDTNQETQYF; DNA: TGTGCCAGCAGCGGGGATGACACCAACCAAGAGACCCAGTACTTC
size: NA; D: NA; V: TRBV5-6; J: TRBJ1-4; CDR3: CASSLVGYGEKLFF; DNA: TGTGCCAGCAGCTTGGTAGGCTACGGGGAAAAACTGTTTTTT
size: once; D: NA; V: TRBV5-1; J: TRBJ1-1; CDR3: CASSLDPAMNTEAFF; DNA: TGCGCCAGCAGCTTGGATCCAGCAATGAACACTGAAGCTTTCTTT
size: NA; D: NA; V: TRBV5-8; J: TRBJ1-4; CDR3: CASSLYSGLAEKLFF; DNA: TGTGCCAGCAGCTTGTATTCCGGCCTGGCCGAAAAACTGTTTTTT
size: NA; D: TRBD1; V: TRBV6-5; J: TRBJ1-4; CDR3: CASSYRTGVDKLFF; DNA: TGTGCCAGCAGTTACCGGACAGGGGTGGACAAACTGTTTTTT
size: NA; D: TRBD1; V: TRBV28; J: TRBJ1-4; CDR3: CASSNRQTGNNEKLFF; DNA: TGTGCCAGCAGCAACAGACAGACAGGGAATAATGAAAAACTGTTTTTT
size: NA; D: NA; V: TRBV27; J: TRBJ2-7; CDR3: CASSLGGLSSYEQYF; DNA: TGTGCCAGCAGTTTAGGCGGGTTGAGCTCCTACGAGCAGTACTTC
size: NA; D: NA; V: TRBV27; J: TRBJ2-3; CDR3: CASKDGWAVGTDTQYF; DNA: TGTGCCAGCAAGGACGGCTGGGCGGTGGGCACAGATACGCAGTATTTT
size: NA; D: TRBD2; V: TRBV15; J: TRBJ2-7; CDR3: CATSRGEASGFRYEQYF; DNA: TGTGCCACCAGCAGAGGCGAGGCTAGCGGGTTCAGATACGAGCAGTACTTC
size: NA; D: TRBD2; V: TRBV5-4; J: TRBJ2-2; CDR3: CASSVGGGRYTGELFF; DNA: TGTGCCAGCAGCGTCGGGGGCGGGAGGTACACCGGGGAGCTGTTTTTT